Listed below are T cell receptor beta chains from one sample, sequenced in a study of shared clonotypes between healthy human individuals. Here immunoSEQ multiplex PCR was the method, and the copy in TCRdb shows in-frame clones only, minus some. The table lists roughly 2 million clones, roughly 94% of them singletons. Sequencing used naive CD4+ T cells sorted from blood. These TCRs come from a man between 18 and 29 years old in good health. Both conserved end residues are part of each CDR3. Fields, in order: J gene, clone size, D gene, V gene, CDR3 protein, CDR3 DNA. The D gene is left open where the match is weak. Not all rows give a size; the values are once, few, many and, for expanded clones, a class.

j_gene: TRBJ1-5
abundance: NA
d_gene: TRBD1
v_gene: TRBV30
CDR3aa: CAWSVRDRARQPQHF
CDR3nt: TGTGCCTGGAGTGTGAGGGACAGGGCAAGGCAGCCCCAGCATTTT

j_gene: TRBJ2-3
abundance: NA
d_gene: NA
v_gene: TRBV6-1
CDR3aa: CASSEASQGRTDTQYF
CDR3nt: TGTGCCAGCAGTGAAGCGTCGCAGGGGCGCACAGATACGCAGTATTTT

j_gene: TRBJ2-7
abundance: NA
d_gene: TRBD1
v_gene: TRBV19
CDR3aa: CASSITGTGGPYEQYF
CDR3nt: TGTGCCAGTAGCATAACCGGGACAGGGGGTCCCTACGAGCAGTACTTC

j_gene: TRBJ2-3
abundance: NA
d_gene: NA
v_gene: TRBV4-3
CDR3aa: CASSQEQGRTRPDTQYF
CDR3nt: TGCGCCAGCAGCCAAGAACAGGGAAGGACCCGCCCAGATACGCAGTATTTT

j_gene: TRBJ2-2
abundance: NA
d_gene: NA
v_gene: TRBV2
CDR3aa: CASRESRAPGTGELFF
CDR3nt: TGTGCCAGCAGAGAGTCCCGGGCCCCAGGGACCGGGGAGCTGTTTTTT

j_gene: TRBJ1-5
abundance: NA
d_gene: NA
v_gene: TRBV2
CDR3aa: CASRQGGNQPQHF
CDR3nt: TGTGCCAGCAGACAGGGAGGCAATCAGCCCCAGCATTTT

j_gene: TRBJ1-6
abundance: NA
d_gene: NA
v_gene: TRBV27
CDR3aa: CASKKTAAEAYNSPLHF
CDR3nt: TGTGCCAGCAAAAAAACCGCGGCGGAAGCTTATAATTCACCCCTCCACTTT

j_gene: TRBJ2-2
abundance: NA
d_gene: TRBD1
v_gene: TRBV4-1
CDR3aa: CASSQEATGAGELFF
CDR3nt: TGCGCCAGCAGCCAAGAAGCGACAGGGGCCGGGGAGCTGTTTTTT

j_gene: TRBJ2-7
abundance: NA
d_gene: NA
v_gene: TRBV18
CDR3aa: CASSQGPPLEQYF
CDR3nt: TGTGCCAGTTCACAGGGCCCTCCCCTCGAGCAGTACTTC

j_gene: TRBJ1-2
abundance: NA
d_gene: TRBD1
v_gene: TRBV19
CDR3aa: CASTGETGPVANYGYTF
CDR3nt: TGTGCCAGTACCGGGGAGACAGGGCCGGTTGCTAACTATGGCTACACCTTC

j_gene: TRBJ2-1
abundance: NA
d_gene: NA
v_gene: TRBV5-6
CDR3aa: CASSFRGQLNEQFF
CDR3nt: TGTGCCAGCAGCTTTAGAGGGCAGTTAAATGAGCAGTTCTTC

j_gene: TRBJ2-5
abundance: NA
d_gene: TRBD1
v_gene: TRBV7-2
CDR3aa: CASTGRGQQETQYF
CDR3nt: TGTGCCAGCACCGGACGGGGACAGCAAGAGACCCAGTACTTC

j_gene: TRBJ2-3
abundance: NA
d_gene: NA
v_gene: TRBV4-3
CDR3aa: CASSLGPEGQYF
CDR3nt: TGCGCCAGCAGCCTGGGACCTGAGGGGCAGTATTTT

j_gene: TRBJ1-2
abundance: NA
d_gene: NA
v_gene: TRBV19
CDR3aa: CASSIDGDGYGYTF
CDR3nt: TGTGCCAGTAGTATAGACGGAGACGGCTATGGCTACACCTTC

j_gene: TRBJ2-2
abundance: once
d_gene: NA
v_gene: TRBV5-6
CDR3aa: CASSLRRAGELFF
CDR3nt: TGTGCCAGCAGCTTAAGGCGGGCCGGGGAGCTGTTTTTT

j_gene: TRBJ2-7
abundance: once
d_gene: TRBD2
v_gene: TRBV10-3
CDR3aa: CAIRGTSDSYEQYF
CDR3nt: TGTGCCATCAGGGGGACTAGCGACTCCTACGAGCAGTACTTC

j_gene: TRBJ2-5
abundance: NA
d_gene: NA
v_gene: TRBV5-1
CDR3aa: CASSDRGLSPGTQYF
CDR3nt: TGCGCCAGCAGCGACCGGGGACTCTCCCCCGGGACCCAGTACTTC

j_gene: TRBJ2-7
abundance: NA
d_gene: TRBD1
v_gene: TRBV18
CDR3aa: CASSPTWDRAYEQYF
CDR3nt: TGTGCCAGCTCACCAACGTGGGACAGAGCCTACGAGCAGTACTTC

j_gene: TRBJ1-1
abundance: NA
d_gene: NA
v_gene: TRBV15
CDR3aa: CATSRDRVNTEAFF
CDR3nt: TGTGCCACCAGCAGAGATCGGGTGAACACTGAAGCTTTCTTT

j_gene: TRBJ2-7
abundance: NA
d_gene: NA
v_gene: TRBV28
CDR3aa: CASSFIARVYEQYF
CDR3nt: TGTGCCAGCAGTTTTATAGCGCGGGTTTACGAGCAGTACTTC

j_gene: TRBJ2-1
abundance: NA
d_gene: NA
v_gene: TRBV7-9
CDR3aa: CASSRLDEQFF
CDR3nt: TGTGCCAGCAGCCGCCTTGATGAGCAGTTCTTC

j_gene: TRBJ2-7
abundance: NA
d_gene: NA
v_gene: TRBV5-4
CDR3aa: CASSLQTGNREQYF
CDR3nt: TGTGCCAGCAGCTTGCAAACAGGGAATCGCGAGCAGTACTTC

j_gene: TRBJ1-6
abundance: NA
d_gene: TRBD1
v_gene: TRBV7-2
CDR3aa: CASSYDRVNNSPLHF
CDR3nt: TGTGCCAGCAGCTATGACAGGGTCAATAATTCACCCCTCCACTTT

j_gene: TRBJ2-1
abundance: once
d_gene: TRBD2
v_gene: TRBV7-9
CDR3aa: CASWEGSYNEQFF
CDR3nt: TGTGCCAGTTGGGAGGGCTCCTACAATGAGCAGTTCTTC

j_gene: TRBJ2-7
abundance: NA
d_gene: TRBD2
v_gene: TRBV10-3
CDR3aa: CAISEGTSRYEQYF
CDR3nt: TGTGCCATCAGTGAGGGGACTAGCCGCTACGAGCAGTACTTC

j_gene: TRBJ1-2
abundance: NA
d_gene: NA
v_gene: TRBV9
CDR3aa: CASSTRGGTNYGYTF
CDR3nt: TGTGCCAGCAGCACCCGGGGGGGCACGAACTATGGCTACACCTTC

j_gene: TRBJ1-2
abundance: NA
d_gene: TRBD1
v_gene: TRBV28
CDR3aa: CASTPGRGAYGYTF
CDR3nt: TGTGCCAGCACCCCAGGCAGGGGGGCCTATGGCTACACCTTC

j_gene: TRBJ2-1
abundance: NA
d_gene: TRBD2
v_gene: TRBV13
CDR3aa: CASSLGRWLAGDNEQFF
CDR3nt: TGTGCCAGCAGCTTAGGCAGGTGGCTAGCGGGGGACAATGAGCAGTTCTTC

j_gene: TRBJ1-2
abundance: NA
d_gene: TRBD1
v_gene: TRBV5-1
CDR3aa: CASSQQGNYGYTF
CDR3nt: TGCGCCAGCAGCCAACAGGGGAACTATGGCTACACCTTC

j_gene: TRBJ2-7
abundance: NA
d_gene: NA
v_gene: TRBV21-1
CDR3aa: CASSLKGPDRETGAKYYEQYF
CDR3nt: TGTGCCAGCAGTTTAAAAGGGCCGGACAGGGAAACCGGGGCCAAATACTACGAGCAGTACTTC

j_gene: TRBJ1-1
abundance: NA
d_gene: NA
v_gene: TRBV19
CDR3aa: CASSDRNTEAFF
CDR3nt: TGTGCCAGTAGTGACAGGAACACTGAAGCTTTCTTT

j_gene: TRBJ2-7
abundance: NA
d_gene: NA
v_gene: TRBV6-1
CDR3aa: CASSEGGAIPSYEQYF
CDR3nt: TGTGCCAGCAGTGAAGGAGGGGCGATCCCCTCCTACGAGCAGTACTTC

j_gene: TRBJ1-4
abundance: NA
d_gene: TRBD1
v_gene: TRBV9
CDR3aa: CASSVRGQGPTNEKLFF
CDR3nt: TGTGCCAGCAGCGTGAGGGGACAGGGGCCTACTAATGAAAAACTGTTTTTT

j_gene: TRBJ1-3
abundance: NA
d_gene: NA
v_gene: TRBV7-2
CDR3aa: CASSLQGYAGYF
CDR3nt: TGTGCCAGCAGCCTACAGGGCTACGCCGGATATTTT

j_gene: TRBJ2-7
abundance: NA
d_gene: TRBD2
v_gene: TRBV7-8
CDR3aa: CASSLAGRAGGYEQYF
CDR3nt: TGTGCCAGCAGCTTAGCCGGAAGGGCGGGAGGCTACGAGCAGTACTTC

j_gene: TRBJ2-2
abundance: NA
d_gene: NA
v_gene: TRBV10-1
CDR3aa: CARHQGELFF
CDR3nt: TGCGCCAGGCATCAGGGAGAGCTGTTTTTT

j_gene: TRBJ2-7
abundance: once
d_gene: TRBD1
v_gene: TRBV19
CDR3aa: CASSGTGRLGEQYF
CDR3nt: TGTGCCAGTAGTGGGACAGGGAGGTTAGGGGAGCAGTACTTC

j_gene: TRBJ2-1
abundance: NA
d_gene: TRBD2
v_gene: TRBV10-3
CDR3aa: CAISESILAGEGNEQFF
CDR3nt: TGTGCCATCAGTGAGTCGATACTAGCGGGAGAGGGCAATGAGCAGTTCTTC

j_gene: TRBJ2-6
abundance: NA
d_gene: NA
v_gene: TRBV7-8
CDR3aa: CASSPAVQPSSGANVLTF
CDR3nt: TGTGCCAGCAGCCCCGCGGTACAGCCGAGCTCTGGGGCCAACGTCCTGACTTTC

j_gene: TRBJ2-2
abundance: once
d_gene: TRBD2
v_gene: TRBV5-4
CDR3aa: CASSTQRGWPGELFF
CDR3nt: TGTGCCAGCAGCACACAGCGGGGGTGGCCCGGGGAGCTGTTTTTT

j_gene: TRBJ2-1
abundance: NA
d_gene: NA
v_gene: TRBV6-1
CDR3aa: CASSGSMGTSSYNEQFF
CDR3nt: TGTGCCAGCAGTGGTTCGATGGGGACGAGCTCCTACAATGAGCAGTTCTTC

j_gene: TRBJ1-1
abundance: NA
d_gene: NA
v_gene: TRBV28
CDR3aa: CASREPQGAGTEAFF
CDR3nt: TGTGCCAGCAGGGAACCACAGGGAGCGGGCACTGAAGCTTTCTTT

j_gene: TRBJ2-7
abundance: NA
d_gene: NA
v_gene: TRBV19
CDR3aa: CASSIGGTYRYEQYF
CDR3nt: TGTGCCAGTAGTATAGGGGGCACTTATCGGTACGAGCAGTACTTC

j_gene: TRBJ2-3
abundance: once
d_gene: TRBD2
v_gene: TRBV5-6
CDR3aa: CASSRPTSGETDTQYF
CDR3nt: TGTGCCAGCAGTCGCCCGACTAGCGGGGAAACAGATACGCAGTATTTT

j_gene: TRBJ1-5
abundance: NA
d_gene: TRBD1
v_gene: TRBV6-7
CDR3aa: CASTWDSRCSNQPQHF
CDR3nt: TGTGCCAGCACCTGGGACAGCAGGTGTAGCAATCAGCCCCAGCATTTT

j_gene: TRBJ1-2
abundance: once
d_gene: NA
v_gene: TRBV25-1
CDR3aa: CASRVPGYTF
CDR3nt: TGTGCCAGCAGGGTACCCGGCTACACCTTC

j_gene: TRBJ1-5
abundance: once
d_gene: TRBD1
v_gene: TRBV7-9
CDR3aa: CASSETGPGQPQHF
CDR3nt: TGTGCCAGCAGCGAGACAGGGCCTGGTCAGCCCCAGCATTTT

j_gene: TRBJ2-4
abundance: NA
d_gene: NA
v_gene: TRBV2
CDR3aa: CASSEASSTLNIQYF
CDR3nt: TGTGCCAGCAGTGAAGCATCTAGTACGTTGAACATTCAGTACTTC

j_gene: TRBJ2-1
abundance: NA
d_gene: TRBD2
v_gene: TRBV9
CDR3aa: CASSVGTSGILHEQFF
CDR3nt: TGTGCCAGCAGCGTAGGGACTAGCGGGATCCTCCATGAGCAGTTCTTC

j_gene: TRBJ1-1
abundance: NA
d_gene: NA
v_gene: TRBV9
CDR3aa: CASSVGTGWNTEAFF
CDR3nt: TGTGCCAGCAGCGTAGGAACAGGGTGGAACACTGAAGCTTTCTTT